One and the same sample provided the 23 T cell receptor beta chains below, sequenced in a study of radiotherapy plus CTLA-4 blockade in lung cancer. Using immunoSEQ multiplex PCR, the repertoire was profiled, and TCRdb retains in-frame clones only, with some absent. Counted here are 65,000 to 90,000 clones, around nine tenths occurring once; the ten biggest clones make up about 1%. Source: peripheral blood, taken from a patient treated with radiotherapy plus ipilimumab. All receptors come from a human donor with non-small cell lung cancer who had stable disease on radiotherapy plus ipilimumab.

Details on this clone: This sample includes further DNA sequences coding for the same CDR3. V is TRBV5-1 and J is TRBJ2-5; no reliable D call. V lost 0 bases and J lost 5, with 2 bases in between. The CDR3 is made up of 11 amino acids. Germline-derived CDR1 and CDR2 are SGHRS and YFSETQ. In nucleotides, the CDR3 is TGCGCCAGCAGCTTGGTCGAGACCCAGTACTTC. It encodes CASSLVETQYF.

This chain links TRBV7-9 with TRBJ1-2; weak D call: TRBD1 (5 bases). CDR3 length equals 12 residues. V lost 4 bases and J lost 8, with 11 bases in between. The germline gives CDR1 SEHNR, CDR2 FQNEAQ (reference sequence). The CDR3 DNA sequence: TGTGCCAGCAGCTCTAGGGGATACGGCTACACCTTC. This sequence encodes CASSSRGYGYTF.

The chain combines TRBV7-2 with TRBJ2-4, with a tentative D call TRBD2 (5 bases). The CDR3 is 16 amino acids. Per germline, CDR1 SGHTA and CDR2 FQGNSA. Deletions cut 4 bases from V and 0 bases from J, with 13 bases between. CDR3 DNA sequence: TGTGCCAGCAGCTCTCCGGGATCTATAGCCAAAAACATTCAGTACTTC. It codes for CASSSPGSIAKNIQYF.

The gene calls are TRBV5-1 and TRBJ1-3; no clear D. V lost 4 bases and J 10 bases, leaving 15 bases between the germline ends. The CDR3 consists of 13 residues. CDR1 and CDR2 from the germline V gene are SGHRS and YFSETQ. CDR3 sequence: CASSVGDGRTIYF. The CDR3 nucleotides are TGCGCCAGCAGCGTGGGCGACGGAAGAACCATATATTTT. The complete variable domain, with remaining parts taken from reference TRBV5-1 and TRBJ1-3, reads KAGVTQTPRYLIKTRGQQVTLSCSPISGHRSVSWYQQTPGQGLQFLFEYFSETQRNKGNFPGRFSGRQFSNSRSEMNVSTLELGDSALYLCASSVGDGRTIYFGEGSWLTVV.

The chain recombines TRBV5-1 with TRBJ1-5; TRBD1 aligns across 7 bases. Trimming cost V 5 bases and J 2 bases; bases outside gene matches: 4. Germline V gene sequence: CDR1 SGHRS, CDR2 YFSETQ. This CDR3 spans 14 amino acids. CDR3 amino acids: CASSPTGGNQPQHF. Here the CDR3 DNA reads TGCGCCAGCAGTCCAACAGGGGGCAATCAGCCCCAGCATTTT.

Worth noting for this clone: One junction end disagrees with the germline gene, perhaps due to a read error. J is TRBJ2-2 and V is TRBV7-2; D possibly matches TRBD1 or TRBD2 (5 bases each). Germline CDR1 and CDR2: SGHTA and FQGNSA. The CDR3 length is 17 residues. The CDR3 DNA reads as TGTGCCAGCAGCCCAAATGTCCGGACAAAGAACACCGGGGAGCTGCTTTTT. Protein product: CASSPNVRTKNTGELLF.

The chain is built from TRBV14 and TRBJ2-5; no firm D call. This CDR3 spans 16 amino acids. CDR1 and CDR2 from the germline V gene are SGHDN and FVKESK. Trimming stripped 0 bases from V and 2 bases from J, with 13 bases between. As DNA, the CDR3 is TGTGCCAGCAGCCAAGATGCGGCGGAGCTACAAGAGACCCAGTACTTC. Protein sequence: CASSQDAAELQETQYF.

V usage is TRBV29-1 and J usage is TRBJ1-2, with D perhaps matching TRBD1 (5 bases). The V gene's germline CDR1 is SQVTM and CDR2 ANQGSEA. The CDR3 contains 12 residues. With 5 bases removed from V and 4 bases from J, the gap between germline ends came to 11 bases. CDR3 region: CSVPNRIYGYTF. The CDR3 DNA follows: TGCAGCGTTCCAAACAGGATCTATGGCTACACCTTC.

The chain's CDR3 is CASSPGTSDYNEQFF. The CDR3 region has the DNA TGTGCCAGCAGCCCCGGGACTAGCGACTACAATGAGCAGTTCTTC. V usage is TRBV11-1 and J usage is TRBJ2-1, with TRBD2 matching 10 bases. V shed 5 bases, J shed 3 bases, and the junction held 4 bases outside the gene matches. CDR3 length: 15 residues. Per germline, CDR1 SGHAT and CDR2 FQDESV (reference sequence).

The J gene is TRBJ2-7, the V gene TRBV28; TRBD1 matches 12 bases. Germline CDR1 is MDHEN and CDR2 is SYDVKM. This CDR3 spans 16 amino acids. V shed 6 bases and J 6 bases; nucleotides not matched to a gene: 12. The CDR3 protein is CASSLGGGTGGLEQYF. CDR3 coding DNA: TGTGCCAGCAGCCTCGGCGGGGGGACAGGGGGCCTCGAGCAGTACTTC.

The CDR3 loop is CASLRGLETQYF. DNA of the CDR3: TGTGCCTCACTCCGGGGACTAGAGACCCAGTACTTC. J is TRBJ2-5 and V is TRBV30, with TRBD2 as a possible D gene (6 bases). Germline CDR1 and CDR2: GTSNPN and SVGIG (reference sequence). The CDR3 contains 12 residues. The V and J ends lost 7 bases and 4 bases respectively, with 13 bases between them.

The rearrangement uses TRBV28 and TRBJ2-1, with D tentatively TRBD2 (6 bases). V lost 3 bases to trimming and J lost 9 bases, with 39 bases between them. The V gene's germline CDR1 is MDHEN and CDR2 SYDVKM. This CDR3 contains 22 residues. The chain's CDR3 is CASSLKGRWGGAPGELRGEQFF. CDR3 DNA: TGTGCCAGCAGTTTGAAGGGAAGGTGGGGAGGAGCACCGGGTGAGCTGAGGGGTGAGCAGTTCTTC.

This rearrangement joins TRBV5-1 to TRBJ2-1; TRBD2 agrees at 9 bases. V dropped 0 bases and J dropped 8; count of bases not matched to a gene: 15. The length of the CDR3 is 18 residues. Germline CDR1 reads SGHRS; CDR2 reads YFSETQ. The CDR3 loop reads CASSLAGSGRTPSDEQFF. The CDR3 nucleotides are TGCGCCAGCAGCTTGGCCGGTAGCGGGAGAACTCCTAGCGATGAGCAGTTCTTC.

This clone was seen a handful of times. The chain has TRBV5-4 and TRBJ2-7; possible D gene TRBD1, 6 bases. Trimming shortened V by 4 bases and J by 5 bases, and 16 bases separated the two germline ends. The CDR3 extends over 14 amino acids. CDR1 and CDR2 from the germline V gene are SGHNT and YYREEE (reference sequence). CDR3 protein: CASSRTVQSDEQYF. DNA for the CDR3: TGTGCCAGCAGCCGGACAGTTCAGAGCGACGAGCAGTACTTC.

The chain links TRBV19 to TRBJ1-5; the D gene is possibly TRBD1 (6 bases). In germline, CDR1 is LNHDA, CDR2 SQIVND (reference sequence). V lost 5 bases and J 5 bases, leaving 16 bases between the germline ends. This CDR3 region has 15 residues. CDR3 sequence: CASSGPGGAYQPQHF. The CDR3 nucleotides read TGTGCCAGTAGTGGCCCGGGGGGGGCTTATCAGCCCCAGCATTTT. The whole variable domain, remainder taken from reference TRBV19 and TRBJ1-5, is DGGITQSPKYLFRKEGQNVTLSCEQNLNHDAMYWYRQDPGQGLRLIYYSQIVNDFQKGDIAEGYSVSREKKESFPLTVTSAQKNPTAFYLCASSGPGGAYQPQHFGDGTRLSIL.

CDR3 coding DNA: TGCGCCAGCAGCTTGGCAATCTCTAGAAGGAGCACAGATACGCAGTATTTT. This encodes CASSLAISRRSTDTQYF. The chain has TRBV5-1 and TRBJ2-3; D remains ambiguous. The CDR3 consists of 17 residues. The V gene's germline CDR1 is SGHRS and CDR2 YFSETQ. V was cut by 0 bases and J by 0 bases, with 14 bases left in between.

The rearrangement joins TRBV7-3 to TRBJ2-5; perhaps TRBD2 as D (5 bases). CDR3 length equals 13 residues. V lost 5 bases, J lost 5 bases, and 12 bases lay in between. Germline V gives CDR1 SGHTA, CDR2 FQGTGA. The CDR3 sequence is CASSTLARETQYF. The CDR3 coding sequence is TGTGCCAGCAGCACCCTAGCCAGGGAGACCCAGTACTTC.

This chain joins TRBV10-3 and TRBJ2-1; 15 bases line up with TRBD2. Germline V CDR1 and CDR2: ENHRY, SYGVKD. The CDR3 length is 12 residues. J was trimmed by 12 bases and V by 10 bases; bases with no gene match: 4. The chain's CDR3 is CATGLAGGGQFF. In DNA, the CDR3 is TGTGCCACGGGACTAGCGGGAGGAGGGCAGTTCTTC.

As DNA, the CDR3 is TGTGCCAGCAGTCGACAGGCTCAAGAGACCCAGTACTTC. Its translation is CASSRQAQETQYF. The gene calls are TRBV6-4 and TRBJ2-5; possibly TRBD1 for D (6 bases). Germline CDR1 MRHNA, CDR2 SNTAGT. The CDR3 is 13 amino acids. The ends were cut back, 5 bases at V and 2 bases at J, with 9 bases in the middle.

There are a few counts of this clone. V gene TRBV28 combines with J gene TRBJ2-7; no clear D. The germline V and J ends were trimmed by 4 bases and 2 bases, with 9 bases remaining between them. CDR1 and CDR2 from the germline V gene are MDHEN and SYDVKM. The CDR3 runs 13 residues. CDR3 bases: TGTGCCAGCAGTTCGACAACCCCCTACGAGCAGTACTTC. Translated, it gives CASSSTTPYEQYF.

This clone has only a few counts. The CDR3 sequence is CATSLGRGAPRTRETQYF. The CDR3 nucleotides read TGTGCCACCAGCCTGGGTAGGGGCGCCCCTAGGACTAGAGAGACCCAGTACTTC. This chain joins TRBV15 and TRBJ2-5, with 7 bases lining up with TRBD2. Looked up from germline, CDR1 is LNHNV and CDR2 is YYDKDF (reference sequence). The CDR3 totals 18 residues. J gave up 4 bases and V 5 bases, and 19 bases lay outside the gene matches.

The chain links TRBV19 to TRBJ1-5; weak D call: TRBD1 (5 bases). In germline, CDR1 is LNHDA, CDR2 SQIVND (reference sequence). V was trimmed by 3 bases and J by 6 bases, leaving 9 bases between them. The CDR3 length is 13 residues. CDR3 sequence (DNA): TGTGCCAGTAGTATCAGGGAGGCTCAGCCCCAGCATTTT. Amino acid sequence: CASSIREAQPQHF. Together with reference TRBV19 and TRBJ1-5, the CDR3 gives the full variable domain: DGGITQSPKYLFRKEGQNVTLSCEQNLNHDAMYWYRQDPGQGLRLIYYSQIVNDFQKGDIAEGYSVSREKKESFPLTVTSAQKNPTAFYLCASSIREAQPQHFGDGTRLSIL.

The genes are TRBV11-3 and TRBJ2-1; 8 positions agree with TRBD2. This CDR3 has 15 residues. V lost 3 bases to trimming and J lost 6 bases; unmatched junction nucleotides: 7. CDR1 SGHNT and CDR2 YENEEA come from the germline V gene. The CDR3 loop reads CASSLAGGGGNEQFF. CDR3 nucleotides: TGTGCCAGCAGCTTGGCGGGAGGCGGCGGCAATGAGCAGTTCTTC.